These T cell receptor beta chains were read from a single sample in a study of cytomegalovirus exposure and HLA in healthy donors. Assay: immunoSEQ multiplex PCR; the TCRdb copy retains only in-frame clones and omits some. The table records around 150,000 clones, over 80% of them present only once. The sample taken for sequencing was PBMCs. The receptors were sampled from a man aged 45-65 years in good health and CMV-seropositive. The CDR3 runs from the conserved cysteine through the conserved F or W. The D gene is left open where the match is weak. The listing skips clone size in some rows; elsewhere it reads once, few, many or a size class.

J gene: TRBJ2-1
V gene: TRBV11-2
D gene: TRBD2
clone size: .
CDR3 DNA: TGTGCCAGCAGTTCGGGGGGTCGGACTACCACACTCTACAATGAGCAGTTCTTC
CDR3 protein: CASSSGGRTTTLYNEQFF

J gene: TRBJ2-1
V gene: TRBV4-1
D gene: TRBD2
clone size: .
CDR3 DNA: TGCGCCAGCAGCCAAACGGGACTAGCGGGGGTTGCGGGCTACAATGAGCAGTTCTTC
CDR3 protein: CASSQTGLAGVAGYNEQFF

J gene: TRBJ2-7
V gene: TRBV5-5
D gene: .
clone size: .
CDR3 DNA: TGTGCCAGCAGCTTGGGCGGAACACCCTACGAGCAGTACTTC
CDR3 protein: CASSLGGTPYEQYF

J gene: TRBJ2-7
V gene: TRBV28
D gene: .
clone size: .
CDR3 DNA: TGTGCCAGCAGATCTACCCGACGTGCGGGGACCTACGAGCAGTACTTC
CDR3 protein: CASRSTRRAGTYEQYF

J gene: TRBJ2-5
V gene: TRBV11-2
D gene: .
clone size: .
CDR3 DNA: TGTGCCAGCAGCTTAGATGGAGGGGGCCGGGAGACCCAGTACTTC
CDR3 protein: CASSLDGGGRETQYF

J gene: TRBJ2-1
V gene: TRBV5-1
D gene: .
clone size: .
CDR3 DNA: TGCGCCAGCAGCTTAGGGTCGGCAGGGGAATACAATGAGCAGTTCTTC
CDR3 protein: CASSLGSAGEYNEQFF

J gene: TRBJ2-2
V gene: TRBV5-1
D gene: TRBD1
clone size: .
CDR3 DNA: TGCGCCAGCAGCCAAACAGGGGGCTTCGGCACCGGGGAGCTGTTTTTT
CDR3 protein: CASSQTGGFGTGELFF

J gene: TRBJ2-5
V gene: TRBV7-9
D gene: .
clone size: .
CDR3 DNA: TGTGCCAGCAGCTTAGAATCCGGGGAGCAGTACTTC
CDR3 protein: CASSLESGEQYF

J gene: TRBJ1-1
V gene: TRBV7-9
D gene: .
clone size: few
CDR3 DNA: TGTGCCAGCAGCTTTGGCAGGGTGAACACTGAAGCTTTCTTT
CDR3 protein: CASSFGRVNTEAFF

J gene: TRBJ2-4
V gene: TRBV7-9
D gene: TRBD1
clone size: .
CDR3 DNA: TGTGCCAGCAGCTTAGGCTCGGCGACGGGACAGGGAACGAAAAACATTCAGTACTTC
CDR3 protein: CASSLGSATGQGTKNIQYF

J gene: TRBJ2-7
V gene: TRBV30
D gene: .
clone size: .
CDR3 DNA: TGTGCCTGGAGTCGGGGTTACGAGCAGTACTTC
CDR3 protein: CAWSRGYEQYF

J gene: TRBJ2-1
V gene: TRBV7-7
D gene: TRBD1
clone size: once
CDR3 DNA: TGTGCTAGCAGCTTAGGACAGGGCTCCTACAATGAGCAGTTCTTC
CDR3 protein: CASSLGQGSYNEQFF

J gene: TRBJ2-2
V gene: TRBV28
D gene: .
clone size: .
CDR3 DNA: TGTGCCAGCAGTTTACAGGAGAACACCGGGGAGCTGTTTTTT
CDR3 protein: CASSLQENTGELFF

J gene: TRBJ1-5
V gene: TRBV7-2
D gene: .
clone size: once
CDR3 DNA: TGTGCCAGCAGCTTAGAAGGGGGTCGCAAGCCCCAGCATTTT
CDR3 protein: CASSLEGGRKPQHF

J gene: TRBJ2-3
V gene: TRBV5-6
D gene: .
clone size: .
CDR3 DNA: TGTGCCAGCAGCCCCCCTGGTGGGGGGGATACGCAGTATTTT
CDR3 protein: CASSPPGGGDTQYF

J gene: TRBJ2-1
V gene: TRBV19
D gene: TRBD2
clone size: .
CDR3 DNA: TGTGCCAGTAGGTGGACTAGCATCGATGAGCAGTTCTTC
CDR3 protein: CASRWTSIDEQFF

J gene: TRBJ2-5
V gene: TRBV6-7
D gene: TRBD2
clone size: .
CDR3 DNA: TGTGCCAGCAGTTACAGAGCGGGAGAACACCAAGAGACCCAGTACTTC
CDR3 protein: CASSYRAGEHQETQYF

J gene: TRBJ2-7
V gene: TRBV27
D gene: TRBD1
clone size: .
CDR3 DNA: TGTGCCAGCAGTATCCGGGACAGGGCCTACGAGCAGTACTTC
CDR3 protein: CASSIRDRAYEQYF

J gene: TRBJ1-1
V gene: TRBV9
D gene: .
clone size: .
CDR3 DNA: TGTGCCAGCAGCGTAGGGGGCAGGGACACTGAAGCTTTCTTT
CDR3 protein: CASSVGGRDTEAFF

J gene: TRBJ1-6
V gene: TRBV6-5
D gene: .
clone size: .
CDR3 DNA: TGTGCCAGCAGGACCGCCGCCAGGGTAAATTCACCCCTCCACTTT
CDR3 protein: CASRTAARVNSPLHF

J gene: TRBJ1-3
V gene: TRBV5-5
D gene: .
clone size: .
CDR3 DNA: TGTGCCAGCAGCTTGGTAGCCGGGGGAAACACCATATATTTT
CDR3 protein: CASSLVAGGNTIYF

J gene: TRBJ1-1
V gene: TRBV6-1
D gene: TRBD1
clone size: few
CDR3 DNA: TGTGCCAGCAGTGAAATGGGACAGACGAACACTGAAGCTTTCTTT
CDR3 protein: CASSEMGQTNTEAFF

J gene: TRBJ2-2
V gene: TRBV15
D gene: TRBD1
clone size: .
CDR3 DNA: TGTGCCACCAGCAGAGACAGACAGGGTATCGGGGAGCTGTTTTTT
CDR3 protein: CATSRDRQGIGELFF

J gene: TRBJ2-7
V gene: TRBV19
D gene: TRBD2
clone size: .
CDR3 DNA: TGTGCCAGTAGTACAGCGGGGGGAGCCTACGAGCAGTACTTC
CDR3 protein: CASSTAGGAYEQYF

J gene: TRBJ2-5
V gene: TRBV5-4
D gene: .
clone size: .
CDR3 DNA: TGTGCCAGCAGCTCTGGGGCGGGGACGGAGACCCAGTACTTC
CDR3 protein: CASSSGAGTETQYF

J gene: TRBJ2-3
V gene: TRBV5-4
D gene: .
clone size: few
CDR3 DNA: TGTGCCAGCAGCTTGGGTGCTAGTTCAGATACGCAGTATTTT
CDR3 protein: CASSLGASSDTQYF

J gene: TRBJ1-4
V gene: TRBV7-2
D gene: .
clone size: .
CDR3 DNA: TGTGCCAGCAGCTTAGCGTTAAGGAGTGAAAAACTGTTTTTT
CDR3 protein: CASSLALRSEKLFF

J gene: TRBJ1-2
V gene: TRBV7-2
D gene: .
clone size: .
CDR3 DNA: TGTGCCAGCAGCTTAGCGAGGCGGCAGACCTATGGCTACACCTTC
CDR3 protein: CASSLARRQTYGYTF

J gene: TRBJ1-4
V gene: TRBV5-1
D gene: .
clone size: .
CDR3 DNA: TGCGCCAGCAGCCTAGACGTTGGTAATGAAAAACTGTTTTTT
CDR3 protein: CASSLDVGNEKLFF

J gene: TRBJ2-5
V gene: TRBV6-5
D gene: TRBD1
clone size: .
CDR3 DNA: TGTGCCAGCAGTTCCCCGCGGACAGGAGGAGAGACCCAGTACTTC
CDR3 protein: CASSSPRTGGETQYF

J gene: TRBJ2-5
V gene: TRBV5-1
D gene: .
clone size: .
CDR3 DNA: TGCGCCAGCAGCTTGGCCGATACTATCCGGGCCCAGTACTTC
CDR3 protein: CASSLADTIRAQYF

J gene: TRBJ2-2
V gene: TRBV27
D gene: TRBD2
clone size: .
CDR3 DNA: TGTGCCAGCACCCCCGGGGGAGCGGGGAGGGGCGGGGAGCTGTTTTTT
CDR3 protein: CASTPGGAGRGGELFF

J gene: TRBJ2-5
V gene: TRBV11-1
D gene: TRBD1
clone size: once
CDR3 DNA: TGTGCCAGCAGCTTACGACAGGGGAACCAAGAGACCCAGTACTTC
CDR3 protein: CASSLRQGNQETQYF